A selection of T cell receptor beta chains follows, all from one sample in a study of CD8 T cells in ankylosing spondylitis. TCRdb fed the 5' RACE reads into MiXCR, producing one record per CDR3 protein. The data hold 250,000 to 300,000 distinct CDR3 sequences, with around 20% observed a single time. The sequenced sample was blood, either unsorted or a sorted T cell fraction (not recorded which). These receptors came from a male donor with ankylosing spondylitis or in good health (not recorded which). CDR3s include the opening cysteine and the closing phenylalanine or tryptophan. The order of the fields is CDR3 length, V gene, D gene, clone size, J gene, CDR3 DNA, CDR3 protein. D genes are given only for firm matches. A clone size is listed for some rows: how often the clone was seen (once, few, many), or a class if it is expanded.

>13|TRBV29-1|TRBD1|many|TRBJ2-1
TGCAGCGTTGGAGGCGGGACAGGGCTTGAGCAGTTCTTC
CSVGGGTGLEQFF
>14|TRBV7-7|TRBD2|few|TRBJ2-1
TGTGCTAGCAGCTTAGCGGGGGGGATGAATGAGCAGTTCTTC
CASSLAGGMNEQFF
>17|TRBV12-3/TRBV12-4|TRBD2|.|TRBJ2-1
TGTGCCAGCAGTTTAGTGTTAGCGGGAGGGCCTAACAATGAGCAGTTCTTC
CASSLVLAGGPNNEQFF
>17|TRBV5-1|TRBD1|few|TRBJ1-2
TGCGCCAGCAGCTCAATAAATACAGGGGCCTCTAACTATGGCTACACCTTC
CASSSINTGASNYGYTF
>18|TRBV7-2|.|.|TRBJ2-3
TGTGCCAGCAGCTTAGCTTCAGAGGTGCGGAATAGCACAGATACGCAGTATTTT
CASSLASEVRNSTDTQYF
>15|TRBV24-1|.|few|TRBJ2-2
TGTGCCACCAGTGATCCCAGGGTCGGGGCCGGGGAGCTGTTTTTT
CATSDPRVGAGELFF
>15|TRBV10-3|.|many|TRBJ1-1
TGTGCCATCAGTGAGTCGCGATTGGGGGGCACTGAAGCTTTCTTT
CAISESRLGGTEAFF
>16|TRBV24-1|.|.|TRBJ1-5
TGTGCCACCAGTGATGCCCAGAGGGCAAGCAATCAGCCCCAGCATTTT
CATSDAQRASNQPQHF
>14|TRBV12-3/TRBV12-4|.|.|TRBJ1-3
TGTGCCAGCAGTCGCCGGGGTACAGCGATGGGCATATATTTT
CASSRRGTAMGIYF
>16|TRBV5-1|.|few|TRBJ2-5
TGCGCCAGCAGCTCCCGCCCAACGGGGGATCAAGAGACCCAGTACTTC
CASSSRPTGDQETQYF
>14|TRBV28|.|.|TRBJ1-1
TGTGCCAGCACCTTGGGCACCATGAACACTGAAGCTTTCTTT
CASTLGTMNTEAFF
>12|TRBV24-1|.|.|TRBJ2-1
TGTGCCACCAGTGATGACTACAATGAGCAGTTCTTC
CATSDDYNEQFF
>14|TRBV20-1|TRBD1|.|TRBJ2-5
TGCAGTGCGAGGGACAGGGGGTACCAAGAGACCCAGTACTTC
CSARDRGYQETQYF
>13|TRBV5-6|.|few|TRBJ2-4
TGTGCCAGCAGCTCCGATGTGGGTCACATTCAGTACTTC
CASSSDVGHIQYF
>15|TRBV12-3/TRBV12-4|TRBD2|.|TRBJ2-1
TGTGCCAGCAGCTTACTAGCGGCCTCCTACAATGAGCAGTTCTTC
CASSLLAASYNEQFF
>16|TRBV20-1|TRBD1|many|TRBJ2-1
TGCAGTGCTGAGCCCCCACAGGGGGCGGCCTACAATGAGCAGTTCTTC
CSAEPPQGAAYNEQFF